This T cell receptor beta chain appears in the sequencing data of a study of T cell responses to AZD1222 COVID-19 vaccine. General study findings and limits: Clonal diversity was possibly underestimated, and white British individuals and females predominated among donors.

The CDR3 contains 15 residues. The germline gives CDR1 SGHRS, CDR2 YFSETQ. Trimming removed 1 base from V and 4 bases from J, with 11 bases in between. As regards this clone: Antigen unknown.

Sequencing used immunoSEQ multiplex PCR; TCRdb keeps in-frame clones, though not all of them. The sample shows around 150,000 clones, roughly 92% of them seen only once. This TCR derives from an adult who received the AZD1222 COVID-19 vaccine. The V call is TRBV5-1, the J call TRBJ2-2; a possible D gene is TRBD1 (6 bases). Sequenced here: peripheral blood, sampled 28 days after the second AZD1222 dose. The CDR3 protein is CASSLSVGGTGELFF. The CDR3 DNA reads TGCGCCAGCAGCTTGTCGGTAGGGGGCACCGGGGAGCTGTTTTTT.